The rows below give T cell receptor beta chains drawn from one sample of a study of T cells after yellow fever vaccination. TCRdb re-derived calls from the 5' RACE reads in MiXCR, one entry per CDR3 protein. Here the sample spans about 510,000 distinct CDR3 sequences, 20% to 25% being singletons. Sequences were derived from PBMCs, sampled roughly 23 days after the first yellow fever vaccination. Receptor source: a man aged 18 to 30 who received the YFV17D yellow fever vaccine. CDR3s include the opening cysteine and the closing phenylalanine or tryptophan. Fields, in order: CDR3 length, clone size, J gene, D gene, V gene, CDR3 DNA, CDR3 protein. A D gene is named only where the DNA matches it firmly. Size is omitted from some rows. Given values are once, few, many or a class for expanded clones.

13	few	TRBJ2-7	.	TRBV6-6	TGTGCCAGCAGTTACTTGCTGGGGAGAGAGCAGTACTTC	CASSYLLGREQYF
15	few	TRBJ2-2	.	TRBV4-2	TGTGCCAGCACCCGACAGGCAACGAACACCGGGGAGCTGTTTTTT	CASTRQATNTGELFF
14	few	TRBJ2-6	TRBD1	TRBV6-1	TGTGCCAGCACCAGGGGGCCTGGGGCCAACGTCCTGACTTTC	CASTRGPGANVLTF
15	.	TRBJ2-1	.	TRBV7-3	TGTGCCAGCAGCTTAGTGCAGGGAACCGGGAATGAGCAGTTCTTC	CASSLVQGTGNEQFF
18	.	TRBJ2-1	TRBD1	TRBV6-2/TRBV6-3	TGTGCCAGCAGTTACCCAACGACAGGGGCCTCGATCTACAATGAGCAGTTCTTC	CASSYPTTGASIYNEQFF
16	.	TRBJ2-1	.	TRBV9	TGTGCCAGCAGCGTAGAGGGCCTTAGCTCCTACAATGAGCAGTTCTTC	CASSVEGLSSYNEQFF
13	.	TRBJ2-5	.	TRBV28	TGTGCCAGCAAGATGTCGGTAGAGGAGACCCAGTACTTC	CASKMSVEETQYF
18	few	TRBJ2-2	TRBD2	TRBV18	TGTGCCAGCTCACCACCGAACTCGGGGGGAAGGAACACCGGGGAGCTGTTTTTT	CASSPPNSGGRNTGELFF
15	few	TRBJ1-1	.	TRBV6-2/TRBV6-3	TGTGCCACAACGAGGCAGGCACTCCCGAACACTGAAGCTTTCTTT	CATTRQALPNTEAFF
14	few	TRBJ1-1	.	TRBV11-2	TGTGCCAGCAGCGCTAAGACCGTATCCCCTGAAGCTTTCTTT	CASSAKTVSPEAFF
16	many	TRBJ2-5	.	TRBV4-3	TGCGCCAGCAGCCAAGGGGGACGGCAGGGCCAAGAGACCCAGTACTTC	CASSQGGRQGQETQYF
14	.	TRBJ1-5	TRBD1	TRBV12-3/TRBV12-4	TGTGCCAGCAGTTTAGAAGGGGGCAAGCAGCCCCAGCATTTT	CASSLEGGKQPQHF
17	.	TRBJ2-3	.	TRBV7-2	TGTGCCAGCAGCTTAGTCAGGGGCTACACTAGCACAGATACGCAGTATTTT	CASSLVRGYTSTDTQYF
14	.	TRBJ2-5	.	TRBV2	TGTGCCAGCAGTGAAGCTCCAGGGGTAAAGACCCAGTACTTC	CASSEAPGVKTQYF
18	.	TRBJ2-1	TRBD2	TRBV11-2	TGTGCCAGCAGCAGAACTAGCGGGGCCTCGAGGTCCTACAATGAGCAGTTCTTC	CASSRTSGASRSYNEQFF
13	.	TRBJ1-1	.	TRBV5-6	TGTGCCAGCAGCTTTGGTCGGAGCGCTGAAGCTTTCTTT	CASSFGRSAEAFF
13	few	TRBJ2-7	.	TRBV7-9	TGTGCCAGCAGCTTACAGTCCCCATACGAGCAGTACTTC	CASSLQSPYEQYF
17	.	TRBJ1-4	.	TRBV12-3/TRBV12-4	TGTGCCAGCAGCTGGGCCGCGACAACAGTTTATAATGAAAAACTGTTTTTT	CASSWAATTVYNEKLFF
16	few	TRBJ1-6	.	TRBV4-1	TGCGCCAGCAGCCAAAGCCGGGACACCTATAATTCACCCCTCCACTTT	CASSQSRDTYNSPLHF
13	many	TRBJ2-1	.	TRBV5-1	TGCGCCAGCAGCTTAAATGAGCCTCGGGGGCAGTTCTTC	CASSLNEPRGQFF
17	few	TRBJ2-6	.	TRBV6-2/TRBV6-3	TGTGCCAGCAAGGCTAGCTCCCCGTTTTCTGGGGCCAACGTCCTGACTTTC	CASKASSPFSGANVLTF
14	.	TRBJ2-1	TRBD2	TRBV20-1	TGCAGTGCTGATTATATAGCGGGGCCCAATGAGCAGTTCTTC	CSADYIAGPNEQFF
13	.	TRBJ2-3	.	TRBV7-6	TGTGCCAGCAGCTCGACAGAAATGTATACGCAGTATTTT	CASSSTEMYTQYF
18	.	TRBJ2-1	TRBD2	TRBV29-1	TGCAGCGTTGAAGATTCAGGGACTACCTCCGGTAGATACAATGAGCAGTTCTTC	CSVEDSGTTSGRYNEQFF
15	few	TRBJ2-1	TRBD2	TRBV6-2/TRBV6-3	TGTGCCAGCAGTTCTCTAGCGGGCGCTTGGAATGAGCAGTTCTTC	CASSSLAGAWNEQFF
16	.	TRBJ2-4	.	TRBV21-1	TGTGCCAGCAGCAAAGGTCACAGGGGGCGCAAAAACATTCAGTACTTC	CASSKGHRGRKNIQYF
18	few	TRBJ2-3	TRBD1	TRBV24-1	TGTGCCACCAGTGCCTACAGGGGGCGGGCCGCTAGGGCAGATACGCAGTATTTT	CATSAYRGRAARADTQYF
16	.	TRBJ2-2	.	TRBV29-1	TGCAGCGTTGAATTCGGGGAAGGGCCGAACACCGGGGAGCTGTTTTTT	CSVEFGEGPNTGELFF
12	few	TRBJ2-2	.	TRBV4-1	TGCGCCAGCAGGAGAGGGGACGGGGAGCTGTTTTTT	CASRRGDGELFF
13	few	TRBJ2-7	.	TRBV18	TGTGCCAGCTCACCCCGGTACGGCCTCGAGCAGTACTTC	CASSPRYGLEQYF
15	few	TRBJ1-1	TRBD1	TRBV5-6	TGTGCCAGCACCGATCTTAGGGGGCCGAACACTGAAGCTTTCTTT	CASTDLRGPNTEAFF
14	few	TRBJ2-5	.	TRBV20-1	TGCAGTGCTGAGGGCTCAGGCAACCAAGAGACCCAGTACTTC	CSAEGSGNQETQYF
17	few	TRBJ2-1	TRBD2	TRBV11-2	TGTGCCAGCAGCTTAAGTTTTGTGGGGGGAGGGCTCAATGAGCAGTTCTTC	CASSLSFVGGGLNEQFF
16	.	TRBJ2-5	.	TRBV7-2	TGTGCCAGCAGCTCAGGGGACACCCAACATGGAGAGACCCAGTACTTC	CASSSGDTQHGETQYF
15	.	TRBJ2-3	TRBD2	TRBV20-1	TGCAGTGCCCCTGCCAGCGGGGGGAGGAGAGATACGCAGTATTTT	CSAPASGGRRDTQYF
13	.	TRBJ2-5	.	TRBV3-1	TGTGCCAGCAGCCAAGTCGGTTGGGAGACCCAGTACTTC	CASSQVGWETQYF
15	.	TRBJ2-2	TRBD1	TRBV7-9	TGTGCCAGCAGCTTGGGACAGGGGTTAACCGGGGAGCTGTTTTTT	CASSLGQGLTGELFF
14	.	TRBJ2-5	TRBD2	TRBV12-3/TRBV12-4	TGTGCCAGCAGTTCCAGGGAGGGTCAAGAGACCCAGTACTTC	CASSSREGQETQYF
10	.	TRBJ2-5	TRBD2	TRBV20-1	TGCAGCGGCGGGGGTGAGACCCAGTACTTC	CSGGGETQYF
15	few	TRBJ2-3	TRBD2	TRBV3-1	TGTGCCAGCAGCCAACCGCGGGGGGCCACAGATACGCAGTATTTT	CASSQPRGATDTQYF